The rows below give T cell receptor beta chains drawn from one sample of a study of OX40 agonist ivuxolimab in advanced cancers. TCRdb keeps only in-frame clones here, not all; method: immunoSEQ multiplex PCR. The table records 70,000 to 85,000 clones, about 85% of them present only once. The sample here was CD4+ or CD8+ T cells sorted from blood, taken in a trial of the OX40 agonist ivuxolimab. The receptors derive from an adult with an advanced solid tumor such as melanoma, head and neck, liver or kidney cancer. The CDR3 runs from the conserved cysteine through the conserved F or W. D genes are given only for firm matches. Size values are once, few and many counts, or a class for expanded clones, and some rows have none.

v_call	j_call	clone_size	d_call	cdr3_aa	cdr3_nt
TRBV5-8	TRBJ2-2	NA	NA	CASSLVGGIKTGELFF	TGTGCCAGCAGCTTAGTTGGGGGCATAAAAACCGGGGAGCTGTTTTTT
TRBV7-2	TRBJ2-1	few	TRBD1	CASSTGGVGIGEQFF	TGTGCCAGCAGTACAGGGGGCGTCGGGATTGGTGAGCAGTTCTTC
TRBV11-2	TRBJ2-7	once	NA	CASSRTGSYEQYF	TGTGCCAGCAGCCGTACAGGAAGCTACGAGCAGTACTTC
TRBV28	TRBJ2-7	once	TRBD1	CASSLTMGQIAYEQYF	TGTGCCAGCAGTTTAACCATGGGACAGATAGCCTACGAGCAGTACTTC
TRBV19	TRBJ2-4	NA	NA	CASSIDLFGLAFNIQYF	TGTGCCAGTAGTATAGATCTATTTGGGCTAGCCTTTAACATTCAGTACTTC
TRBV5-6	TRBJ2-1	NA	NA	CASSFDGSSYNEQFF	TGTGCCAGCAGCTTTGACGGATCCTCCTACAATGAGCAGTTCTTC
TRBV29-1	TRBJ2-2	NA	TRBD2	CSGSGGRFGELFF	TGCAGTGGCTCGGGGGGGCGCTTCGGGGAGCTGTTTTTT
TRBV28	TRBJ2-2	once	NA	CASRAGLNTGELFF	TGTGCCAGCAGGGCGGGACTGAACACCGGGGAGCTGTTTTTT
TRBV5-8	TRBJ2-1	once	NA	CASSFDPPLEQFF	TGTGCCAGCAGCTTCGACCCACCTCTCGAGCAGTTCTTC
TRBV12-5	TRBJ2-7	once	NA	CASGLVWELHQTYEQYF	TGTGCTAGTGGTTTGGTATGGGAATTGCACCAGACCTACGAGCAGTACTTC
TRBV4-1	TRBJ2-1	NA	TRBD1	CASSHRQGSSYNEQFF	TGCGCCAGCAGCCACCGACAGGGGAGCTCCTACAATGAGCAGTTCTTC
TRBV7-8	TRBJ2-1	NA	NA	CASSAPGYEQFF	TGTGCCAGCAGCGCCCCAGGGTATGAGCAGTTCTTC
TRBV25-1	TRBJ1-4	NA	TRBD1	CASSEGARGLQDWEKLFF	TGTGCCAGCAGTGAAGGTGCCAGGGGGCTTCAAGATTGGGAAAAACTGTTTTTT
TRBV6-1	TRBJ2-3	NA	NA	CASSAGGALQYF	TGTGCCAGCAGTGCCGGGGGAGCGCTGCAGTATTTT
TRBV6-4	TRBJ2-3	NA	NA	CASSDSSRYTDTQYF	TGTGCCAGCAGTGACTCCAGCAGGTACACAGATACGCAGTATTTT
TRBV5-1	TRBJ1-5	NA	NA	CASSLGEHSNQPQHF	TGCGCCAGCAGCTTAGGGGAACATAGCAATCAGCCCCAGCATTTT
TRBV30	TRBJ2-5	NA	NA	CAWRVDLFRDQETQYF	TGTGCCTGGAGGGTCGATCTTTTTAGGGACCAAGAGACCCAGTACTTC
TRBV19	TRBJ2-1	once	NA	CASTRGDLYNEQFF	TGTGCCAGTACAAGAGGGGACCTCTACAATGAGCAGTTCTTC
TRBV5-1	TRBJ1-6	NA	NA	CASSLNGRSGYSPLHF	TGCGCCAGCAGCTTGAATGGGCGATCGGGTTATTCACCCCTCCACTTT
TRBV5-1	TRBJ2-3	NA	TRBD2	CASSQGTNTDTQYF	TGCGCCAGCAGCCAAGGGACTAACACAGATACGCAGTATTTT
TRBV5-6	TRBJ1-2	NA	NA	CASSLAPQGIANYGYTF	TGTGCCAGCAGCTTAGCCCCGCAGGGGATAGCTAACTATGGCTACACCTTC
TRBV2	TRBJ2-7	NA	NA	CASGNRYEQYF	TGTGCCAGCGGAAATCGGTACGAGCAGTACTTC
TRBV18	TRBJ1-2	NA	TRBD1	CASSSDRGDNYGYTF	TGTGCCAGCTCGTCGGACAGGGGTGATAACTATGGCTACACCTTC
TRBV30	TRBJ2-1	NA	NA	CAWSIGRGYNEQFF	TGTGCCTGGAGTATCGGGAGAGGCTACAATGAGCAGTTCTTC
TRBV27	TRBJ2-5	NA	TRBD2	CASSLSTGGETQYF	TGTGCCAGCAGTTTATCGACGGGAGGAGAGACCCAGTACTTC
TRBV18	TRBJ2-1	NA	NA	CASSPQKGFDEQFF	TGTGCCAGCTCACCTCAAAAGGGGTTCGATGAGCAGTTCTTC
TRBV28	TRBJ1-5	NA	TRBD1	CASIQAVRGRGGGNQPQHF	TGTGCCAGCATCCAGGCGGTCAGGGGGCGAGGAGGGGGCAATCAGCCCCAGCATTTT